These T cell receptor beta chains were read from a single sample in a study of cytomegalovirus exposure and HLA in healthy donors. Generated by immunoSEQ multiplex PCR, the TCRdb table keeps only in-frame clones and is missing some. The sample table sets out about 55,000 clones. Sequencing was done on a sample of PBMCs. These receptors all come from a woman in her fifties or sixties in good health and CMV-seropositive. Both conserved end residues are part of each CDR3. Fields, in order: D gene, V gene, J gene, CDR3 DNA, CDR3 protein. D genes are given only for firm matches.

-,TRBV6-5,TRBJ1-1,TGTGACAGCAGTTCGTTACAGGAGACAGGGAACACTGAAGCTTTCTTT,CDSSSLQETGNTEAFF
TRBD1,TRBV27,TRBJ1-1,TGTGCCAGCACCAGACAGGGGCTAGGGTTCAACACTGAAGCTTTCTTT,CASTRQGLGFNTEAFF
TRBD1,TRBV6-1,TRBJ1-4,TGTGCCAGCAGTGGACCAGCAACCGACAGGGTCGATGAAAAACTGTTTTTT,CASSGPATDRVDEKLFF
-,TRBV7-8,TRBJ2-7,TGTGCCAGCAGCTTGACTGCTACCTACGAGCAGTACTTC,CASSLTATYEQYF
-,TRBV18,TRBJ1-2,TGTGCCAGCTCTCCAAGGCCACAGGGCTATGGCTACACCTTC,CASSPRPQGYGYTF
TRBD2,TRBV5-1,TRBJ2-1,TGCGCCAGCAGCATGGTTGGTAGCGGGGGGCCCTACAATGAGCAGTTCTTC,CASSMVGSGGPYNEQFF
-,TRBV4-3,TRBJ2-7,TGCGCCAGCAGCCAAGATTTTGCGGCAGGGGCCTACGAGCAGTACTTC,CASSQDFAAGAYEQYF
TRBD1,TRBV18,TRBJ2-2,TGTGCCAGCTCACCACCGACAGGGAGAGAGACCGGGGAGCTGTTTTTT,CASSPPTGRETGELFF
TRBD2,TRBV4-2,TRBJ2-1,TGTGCCAGCAGCCAAGATGGGACTAGCTCCTACAATGAGCAGTTCTTC,CASSQDGTSSYNEQFF
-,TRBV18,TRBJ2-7,TGTGCCAGCTCCCCGGGACTCCTGTTCCTTAAAAGCTCCTACGAGCAGTACTTC,CASSPGLLFLKSSYEQYF
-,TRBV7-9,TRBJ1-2,TGTGCCAGCAGCTTAGCGGCTAGCTATGGCTACACCTTC,CASSLAASYGYTF
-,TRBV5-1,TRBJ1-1,TGCGCCAGCAGCTCACAACGAGGGGAGGGCCAAGCTTTCTTT,CASSSQRGEGQAFF
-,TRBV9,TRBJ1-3,TGTGCCAGCAGCGTAGGAGGGGGAAACACCATATATTTT,CASSVGGGNTIYF
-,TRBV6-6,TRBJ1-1,TGTGCCAGCAGTTACTCGCAGGGGACCACTGAAGCTTTCTTT,CASSYSQGTTEAFF
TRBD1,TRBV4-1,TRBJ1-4,TGCGCCAGCAGCCAAGATCTAGTAGGACAGGGTCGGGAAAAACTGTTTTTT,CASSQDLVGQGREKLFF
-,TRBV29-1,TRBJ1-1,TGCAGCGTTGATTCCGGGATCCTCACTGAAGCTTTCTTT,CSVDSGILTEAFF
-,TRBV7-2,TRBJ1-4,TGTGCCAGCAGCTTAGCAGTGACAGAAGCTAATGAAAAACTGTTTTTT,CASSLAVTEANEKLFF
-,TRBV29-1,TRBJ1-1,TGCAGCGTTGAACAGGGGCTCGGCACTGAAGCTTTCTTT,CSVEQGLGTEAFF
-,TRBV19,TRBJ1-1,TGTGCCAGTAGTATAGTCGGGGGACGGATGAACACTGAAGCTTTCTTT,CASSIVGGRMNTEAFF
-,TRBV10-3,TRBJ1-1,TGTGCCATCAGTGAGTCGAGGGTAGGGTTTTTTGCTGAAGCTTTCTTT,CAISESRVGFFAEAFF
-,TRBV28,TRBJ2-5,TGTGCCAGCAGTTTCACAGGGTTCCAAGAGACCCAGTACTTC,CASSFTGFQETQYF
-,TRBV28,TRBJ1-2,TGTGCCAGCAGCTGGACTAGGGGTTATGGCTACACCTTC,CASSWTRGYGYTF
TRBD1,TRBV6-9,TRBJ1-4,TGTGCCAGCAGCCCTGACAGGGGACTTTTGGAAAAACTGTTTTTT,CASSPDRGLLEKLFF
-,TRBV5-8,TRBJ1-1,TGTGCCAGCAGCTTGGGACTCATGAACACTGAAGCTTTCTTT,CASSLGLMNTEAFF
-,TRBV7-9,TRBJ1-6,TGTGCCAGCAGCTCCCCGGGGTCACCCCTCCACTTT,CASSSPGSPLHF
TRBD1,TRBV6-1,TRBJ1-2,TGTGCCAGCAGTGTTCTTGGACAGGGAATTGGCTACACCTTC,CASSVLGQGIGYTF
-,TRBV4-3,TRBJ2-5,TGCGCCAGCAGCCGAAACTGGGGGGATCAAGAGACCCAGTACTTC,CASSRNWGDQETQYF
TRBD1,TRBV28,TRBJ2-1,TGTGCCAGCACTGGGACAGGGTTCTACAATGAGCAGTTCTTC,CASTGTGFYNEQFF
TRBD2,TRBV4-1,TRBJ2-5,TGCGCCAGCAGCCCCTCGGGAGGGCGGGGAGTCGAGACCCAGTACTTC,CASSPSGGRGVETQYF
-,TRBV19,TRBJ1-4,TGTGCCAGTAGGTGGGGCAATGAAAAACTGTTTTTT,CASRWGNEKLFF
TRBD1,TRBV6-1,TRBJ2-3,TGTGCCAGCAGGACAGGGCTCACATCCGATACGCAGTATTTT,CASRTGLTSDTQYF
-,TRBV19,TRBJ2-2,TGTGCCAGTAGATCCGGGAGTAACACCGGGGAGCTGTTTTTT,CASRSGSNTGELFF
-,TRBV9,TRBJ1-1,TGTGCCAGCAGCGTAGAGGTAGCTGGCGAAGCTTTCTTT,CASSVEVAGEAFF
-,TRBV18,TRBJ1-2,TGTGCCAGCTCCCTGGGAGAATACTCCTATGGCTACACCTTC,CASSLGEYSYGYTF
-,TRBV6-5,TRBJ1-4,TGTGCCAGCAGTTACTCCAGTAATAATGAAAAACTGTTTTTT,CASSYSSNNEKLFF
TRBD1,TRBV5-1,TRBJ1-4,TGCGCCAGCAGCCAGGGGGCCGTGAATGAAAAACTGTTTTTT,CASSQGAVNEKLFF
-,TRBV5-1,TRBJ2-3,TGCGCCAGCAGCTTGCAGGGCGGGGGCACAGATACGCAGTATTTT,CASSLQGGGTDTQYF
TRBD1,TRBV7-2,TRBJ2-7,TGTGCCAGCAGCACTCGCTCACAGGGGTACGAGCAGTACTTC,CASSTRSQGYEQYF
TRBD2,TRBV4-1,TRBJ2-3,TGCGCCAGCAGCCAAGATGGCCGCGGGGGGGCTAGGACAGATACGCAGTATTTT,CASSQDGRGGARTDTQYF
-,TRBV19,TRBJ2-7,TGTGCCAGTAGTATCCGCCCCGGGGACGAGCAGTACTTC,CASSIRPGDEQYF
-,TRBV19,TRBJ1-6,TGTGCCAGTAGTATTTCGGGTTCACCCCTCCACTTT,CASSISGSPLHF